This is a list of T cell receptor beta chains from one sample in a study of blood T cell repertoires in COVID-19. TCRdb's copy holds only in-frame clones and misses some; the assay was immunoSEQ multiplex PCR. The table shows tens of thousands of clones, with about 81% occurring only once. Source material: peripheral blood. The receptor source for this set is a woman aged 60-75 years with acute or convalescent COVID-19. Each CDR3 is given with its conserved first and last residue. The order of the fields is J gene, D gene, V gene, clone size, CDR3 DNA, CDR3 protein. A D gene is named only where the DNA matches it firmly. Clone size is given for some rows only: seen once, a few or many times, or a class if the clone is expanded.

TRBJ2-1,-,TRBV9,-,TGTGCCAGTGGAGTGAGCGGATTCTCCTACAATGAGCAGTTCTTC,CASGVSGFSYNEQFF
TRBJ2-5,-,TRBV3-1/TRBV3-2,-,TGTGCCAGCAGCCAAGGGGACTTCCAAGAGACCCAGTACTTC,CASSQGDFQETQYF
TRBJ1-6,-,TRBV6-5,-,TGTGCCAGCAGCTCAGGGCGGAATTCACCCCTCCACTTT,CASSSGRNSPLHF
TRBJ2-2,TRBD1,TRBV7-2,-,TGTGCCAGCAGCTTATTTGGCGGGACAGGGAATATAGGCGGGGAGCTGTTTTTT,CASSLFGGTGNIGGELFF
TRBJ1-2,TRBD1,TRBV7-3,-,TGTGCCAGCAGCACGGTCGATCCCGGGACAGGGACATATGGCTACACCTTC,CASSTVDPGTGTYGYTF
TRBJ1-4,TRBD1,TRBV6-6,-,TGTGCCAGCAGTCGAAAACCGGGACAGGGGGTTGAAAAACTGTTTTTT,CASSRKPGQGVEKLFF
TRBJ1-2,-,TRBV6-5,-,TGTGCGGGGGCGAGGGACTATGGCTACACCTTC,CAGARDYGYTF
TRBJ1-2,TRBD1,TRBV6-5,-,TGTGCCAGCAGAAGGGACAGGGTTGGTGGCTACACCTTC,CASRRDRVGGYTF
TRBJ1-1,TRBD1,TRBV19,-,TGTGCCAGTAAGGGGGACAGGGTTTATTTTGGTACTGAAGCTTTCTTT,CASKGDRVYFGTEAFF
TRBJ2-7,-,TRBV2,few,TGTGCCAGCAGTGAGGGGGCTTACGGGGAGCAGTACTTC,CASSEGAYGEQYF
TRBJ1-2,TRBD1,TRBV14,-,TGTGCCAGCAGGCCAACAGGGGTTCATGGCTACACCTTC,CASRPTGVHGYTF
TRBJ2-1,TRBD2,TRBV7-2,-,TGTGCCAGCAGCTTAGCCTCTAGCGGGGGCAATGAGCAGTTCTTC,CASSLASSGGNEQFF
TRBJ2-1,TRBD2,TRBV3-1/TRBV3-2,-,TGTGCCAGCACCCTAGCGGGGGGTCCCTACAATGAGCAGTTCTTC,CASTLAGGPYNEQFF
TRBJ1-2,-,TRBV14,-,TGTGCCAGCAGCGTCCATCCAGAGGGCGGCTACACCTTC,CASSVHPEGGYTF
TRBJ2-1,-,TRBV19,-,TGTGCCAGTAGTATGAGGCAAGGGGCCGATGAGCAGTTCTTC,CASSMRQGADEQFF
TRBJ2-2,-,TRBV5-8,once,TGTGCCAGCAGCTTGGCGGGGAACACCGGGGAGCTGTTTTTT,CASSLAGNTGELFF
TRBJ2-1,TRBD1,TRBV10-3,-,TGTGCCATCAGCTCCGGGACAGGGGCCTACAATGAGCAGTTCTTC,CAISSGTGAYNEQFF
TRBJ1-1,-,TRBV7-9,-,TGTGCCAGCAGCTCCGTCGGAGACCCTGAAGCTTTCTTT,CASSSVGDPEAFF
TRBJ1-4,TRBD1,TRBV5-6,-,TGTGCCAGCAGCTTCGGACAGGGGGGTGAAAAACTGTTTTTT,CASSFGQGGEKLFF
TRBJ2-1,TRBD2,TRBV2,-,TGTGCCAGCAGTGACTTGGGACTAGCGGGGGATCAATACAATGAGCAGTTCTTC,CASSDLGLAGDQYNEQFF
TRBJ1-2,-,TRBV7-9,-,TGTGCCAGCAGCTTAGGGGGCAGCTATGGCTACACCTTC,CASSLGGSYGYTF
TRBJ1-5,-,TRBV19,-,TGTGCCAGTAGTACACGGGGTCTTTATCAGCCCCAGCATTTT,CASSTRGLYQPQHF
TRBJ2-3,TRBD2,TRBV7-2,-,TGTGCCAGCAGCTTAGGGCTAGCGGTTTATTTAGATACGCAGTATTTT,CASSLGLAVYLDTQYF
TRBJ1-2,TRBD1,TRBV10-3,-,TGTGCCATCAGTGTCGTACAGGGGCTTGTACATGGCTACACCTTC,CAISVVQGLVHGYTF
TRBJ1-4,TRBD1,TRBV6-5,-,TGTGCCAGCAGCAAGACAGGGGGCGTGAATGAAAAACTGTTTTTT,CASSKTGGVNEKLFF
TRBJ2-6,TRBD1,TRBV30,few,TGTGCCTCTCAGGGGGCTGCTGGGGCCAACGTCCTGACTTTC,CASQGAAGANVLTF
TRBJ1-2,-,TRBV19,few,TGTGCCAGTACCCCAGGGACATACGGGAACTATGGCTACACCTTC,CASTPGTYGNYGYTF
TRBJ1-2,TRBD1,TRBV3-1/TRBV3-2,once,TGTGCCAGCAGCCAAGCCTACAGGGGTCGTGGCTACACCTTC,CASSQAYRGRGYTF
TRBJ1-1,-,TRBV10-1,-,TGCGCCAGCAGAGAAAGCGACGGTAACACTGAAGCTTTCTTT,CASRESDGNTEAFF
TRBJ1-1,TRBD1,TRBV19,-,TGTGCCAGTAGTGCACGACAGGGGAGGAGGGGTTACACTGAAGCTTTCTTT,CASSARQGRRGYTEAFF
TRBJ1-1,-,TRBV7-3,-,TGTGCCAGCAGCATGACGAGGACTATGGACACTGAAGCTTTCTTT,CASSMTRTMDTEAFF
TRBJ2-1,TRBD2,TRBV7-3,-,TGTGCCAGCAGCTTAATGACTAGCGGTGATGAGCAGTTCTTC,CASSLMTSGDEQFF
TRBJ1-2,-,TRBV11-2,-,TGTGCCAGCAGCTTAGGCGGCAACTATGGCTACACCTTC,CASSLGGNYGYTF
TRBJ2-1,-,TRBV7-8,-,TGTGCCAGCAGCTTATTGGCTGACAATGAGCAGTTCTTC,CASSLLADNEQFF
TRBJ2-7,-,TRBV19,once,TGTGCCAGTAGTATAGATCTAGGAGGAGCCTACGAGCAGTACTTC,CASSIDLGGAYEQYF
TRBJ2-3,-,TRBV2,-,TGTGCCAGCAGTGAAGCGGGGGGTGGGGATACGCAGTATTTT,CASSEAGGGDTQYF
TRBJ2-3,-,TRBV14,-,TGTGCCAGCAGCCAAATAAGTCTATCTGAATCGAGGGATACGCAGTATTTT,CASSQISLSESRDTQYF
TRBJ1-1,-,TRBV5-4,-,TGTGCCAGCACGAGTCGTATGAACACTGAAGCTTTCTTT,CASTSRMNTEAFF
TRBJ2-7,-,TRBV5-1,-,TGCGCCAGCACCTTGGGGGGCCTGTCCTCCTACGAGCAGTACTTC,CASTLGGLSSYEQYF
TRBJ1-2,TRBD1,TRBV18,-,TGTGCCAGCTCACCGGACAGGGGATATGGCTACACCTTC,CASSPDRGYGYTF
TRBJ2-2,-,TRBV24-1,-,TGTGCCACCAGTGAGCGGACAGTATCGAACACCGGGGAGCTGTTTTTT,CATSERTVSNTGELFF
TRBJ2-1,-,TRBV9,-,TGTGCCAGCAGCGTAGGACTAGCCTACAATGAGCAGTTCTTC,CASSVGLAYNEQFF
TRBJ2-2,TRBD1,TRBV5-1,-,TGCGCCAGCAGCTTAATTAGGGGGCCCGGGGAGCTGTTTTTT,CASSLIRGPGELFF
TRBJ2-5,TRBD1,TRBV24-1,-,TGTGCCACCAGTGATTTTCGACAGGGACGGGAGACCCAGTACTTC,CATSDFRQGRETQYF
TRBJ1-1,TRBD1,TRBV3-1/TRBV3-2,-,TGTGCCAGCAGCCATGGACAGGGTTGGACTGAAGCTTTCTTT,CASSHGQGWTEAFF
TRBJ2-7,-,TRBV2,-,TGTGCCAGCAACCCAACCCCACTTACCTACGAGCAGTACTTC,CASNPTPLTYEQYF
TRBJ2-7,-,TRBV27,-,TGTGCCAGCAGTTTTGAAGGGGGACGCTACGAGCAGTACTTC,CASSFEGGRYEQYF